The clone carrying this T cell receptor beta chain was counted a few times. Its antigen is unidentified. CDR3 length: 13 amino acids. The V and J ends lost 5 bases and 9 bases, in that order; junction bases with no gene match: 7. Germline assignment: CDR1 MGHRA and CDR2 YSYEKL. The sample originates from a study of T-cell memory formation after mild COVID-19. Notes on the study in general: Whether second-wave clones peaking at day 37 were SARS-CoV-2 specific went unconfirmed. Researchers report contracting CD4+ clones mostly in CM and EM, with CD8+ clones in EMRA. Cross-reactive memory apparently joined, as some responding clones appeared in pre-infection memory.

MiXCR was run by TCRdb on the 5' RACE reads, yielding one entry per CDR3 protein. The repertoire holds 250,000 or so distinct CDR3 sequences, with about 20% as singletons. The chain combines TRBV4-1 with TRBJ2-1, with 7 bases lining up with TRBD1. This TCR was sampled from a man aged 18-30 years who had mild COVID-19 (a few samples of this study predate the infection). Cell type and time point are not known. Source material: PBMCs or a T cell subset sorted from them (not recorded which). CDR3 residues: CASSETGFGEQFF. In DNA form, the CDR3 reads TGCGCCAGCAGCGAGACAGGGTTCGGTGAGCAGTTCTTC.